This is a list of T cell receptor beta chains from one sample in a study of cytomegalovirus exposure and HLA in healthy donors. Data came from immunoSEQ multiplex PCR; TCRdb stores just in-frame clones and leaves some out. The repertoire consists of around 190,000 clones, with about 10% occurring once and the leading ten covering over 1%. The sample taken for sequencing was PBMCs. The receptors come from a woman younger than 45 in good health and CMV-seropositive. Both conserved end residues are part of each CDR3. D genes are given only for firm matches. A row's size may be missing; if present it is once, few, many or a size class.

V	size	D	J	CDR3	DNA
TRBV10-3	-	TRBD1	TRBJ1-1	CAIRGEDRGPEAFF	TGTGCCATCCGGGGGGAGGACAGGGGCCCTGAAGCTTTCTTT
TRBV29-1	-	-	TRBJ2-1	CSVAGLLGNEQFF	TGCAGCGTCGCGGGACTCCTGGGAAATGAGCAGTTCTTC
TRBV13	-	TRBD1	TRBJ1-2	CASSFYQGARGYTF	TGTGCCAGCAGCTTTTACCAGGGGGCGCGAGGCTACACCTTC
TRBV5-1	few	-	TRBJ1-1	CASSLGAANTEAFF	TGCGCCAGCAGCTTGGGGGCCGCGAACACTGAAGCTTTCTTT
TRBV28	few	TRBD1	TRBJ1-1	CASSTTWTGGTEAFF	TGTGCCAGCAGTACAACCTGGACAGGGGGCACTGAAGCTTTCTTT
TRBV6-5	few	-	TRBJ2-7	CASSYYGGTYEQYF	TGTGCCAGCAGTTATTACGGCGGTACCTACGAGCAGTACTTC
TRBV9	-	-	TRBJ2-3	CASSIHQGLSTDTQYF	TGTGCCAGCAGCATCCACCAGGGGTTGAGCACAGATACGCAGTATTTT
TRBV19	-	TRBD1	TRBJ1-2	CASYLPGQNYGYTF	TGTGCCAGCTACCTCCCGGGACAGAACTATGGCTACACCTTC
TRBV5-1	few	-	TRBJ2-1	CASSLGELNEQFF	TGCGCCAGCAGCTTGGGAGAACTGAATGAGCAGTTCTTC
TRBV5-6	-	TRBD2	TRBJ2-1	CASSLGELAGRYEQFF	TGTGCCAGCAGCTTGGGAGAACTAGCGGGTCGGTATGAGCAGTTCTTC
TRBV5-6	few	-	TRBJ1-2	CASSPSTYGYTF	TGTGCCAGCAGCCCTTCGACATATGGCTACACCTTC
TRBV6-5	few	-	TRBJ2-3	CASSYSNFADTQYF	TGTGCCAGCAGTTACTCTAACTTTGCAGATACGCAGTATTTT
TRBV5-1	-	-	TRBJ2-7	CASSLNELHEQYF	TGCGCCAGCAGCTTGAATGAGCTCCACGAGCAGTACTTC
TRBV2	few	TRBD2	TRBJ2-1	CASRKESGSHLGQFF	TGTGCCAGCAGGAAAGAAAGCGGGAGCCATCTGGGGCAGTTCTTC
TRBV5-1	few	-	TRBJ2-7	CASSSDTTFSYEQYF	TGCGCCAGCAGCTCTGACACAACATTTTCCTACGAGCAGTACTTC
TRBV2	-	-	TRBJ2-3	CASGSADTQYF	TGTGCCAGCGGGAGTGCAGATACGCAGTATTTT
TRBV4-1	few	TRBD2	TRBJ2-7	CASSQVLAGGSYEQYF	TGCGCCAGCAGCCAGGTACTAGCGGGAGGGTCCTACGAGCAGTACTTC
TRBV4-1	few	TRBD2	TRBJ2-3	CASSHTGAGLAGSTDTQYF	TGCGCCAGCAGCCATACCGGAGCCGGTCTAGCGGGATCTACAGATACGCAGTATTTT
TRBV4-2	-	TRBD2	TRBJ2-2	CASSQELAGAGTGELFF	TGTGCCAGCAGCCAAGAACTAGCGGGAGCAGGAACCGGGGAGCTGTTTTTT
TRBV6-1	-	TRBD2	TRBJ2-3	CASSEVQGGADTQYF	TGTGCCAGCAGTGAAGTTCAGGGAGGGGCAGATACGCAGTATTTT
TRBV5-7	-	-	TRBJ1-3	CASSFRQGPGNTIYF	TGTGCCAGCAGCTTCCGGCAGGGCCCTGGAAACACCATATATTTT
TRBV11-2	-	-	TRBJ2-3	CASSLALTTRGTDTQYF	TGTGCCAGCAGCTTAGCCCTAACAACCAGAGGGACAGATACGCAGTATTTT
TRBV18	-	-	TRBJ2-2	CASSPRYRVKESGELFF	TGTGCCAGCTCACCACGGTACAGGGTAAAGGAGTCCGGGGAGCTGTTTTTT
TRBV9	few	-	TRBJ2-7	CASSASSVLIGEQYF	TGTGCCAGCAGCGCCTCTAGCGTCCTGATAGGCGAGCAGTACTTC
TRBV6-5	few	-	TRBJ2-7	CASIGRRGEQYF	TGTGCCAGCATCGGCCGGCGGGGCGAGCAGTACTTC
TRBV5-5	-	-	TRBJ1-2	CASSQTVGGSYGYTF	TGTGCCAGCAGCCAAACCGTCGGGGGGAGCTATGGCTACACCTTC
TRBV6-5	few	-	TRBJ1-2	CASSYPFGGSHGYTF	TGTGCCAGCAGTTACCCATTCGGGGGTTCCCATGGCTACACCTTC
TRBV20-1	-	TRBD1	TRBJ2-7	CSADRVREQYF	TGCAGTGCTGACAGGGTGCGGGAGCAGTACTTC
TRBV29-1	many	TRBD2	TRBJ2-3	CSAGGGFEDTQYF	TGCAGCGCTGGGGGGGGGTTTGAAGATACGCAGTATTTT
TRBV10-3	few	-	TRBJ1-2	CAIRDSYGHGYTF	TGTGCCATCAGGGACAGCTATGGTCATGGCTACACCTTC
TRBV6-5	few	TRBD2	TRBJ2-1	CASTLGTSGSNEQFF	TGTGCCAGCACCCTAGGGACTAGCGGGAGTAATGAGCAGTTCTTC
TRBV19	few	-	TRBJ1-4	CASNSRIRGKGTEKLFF	TGTGCCAGTAACTCGAGGATTAGGGGCAAGGGTACAGAAAAACTGTTTTTT
TRBV9	few	TRBD1	TRBJ2-3	CASSDRQGLSDTQYF	TGTGCCAGCAGCGACAGACAGGGCCTCTCAGATACGCAGTATTTT
TRBV6-1	few	TRBD2	TRBJ2-5	CASSEGASGRMETQYF	TGTGCCAGCAGTGAAGGGGCTAGCGGGAGAATGGAGACCCAGTACTTC
TRBV7-3	few	-	TRBJ1-2	CASSDGAYGYTF	TGTGCCAGTAGCGACGGAGCTTACGGCTACACCTTC
TRBV5-1	-	TRBD2	TRBJ2-7	CASSPRTSGTYEQYF	TGCGCCAGCAGCCCCCGGACTAGCGGTACCTACGAGCAGTACTTC
TRBV7-9	-	-	TRBJ1-3	CASSAHQGMDF	TGTGCCAGCAGCGCCCATCAGGGGATGGATTTT
TRBV6-5	-	TRBD2	TRBJ2-1	CASSYGLAGPGGQFF	TGTGCCAGCAGTTACGGGCTAGCGGGCCCTGGGGGGCAGTTCTTC
TRBV5-1	-	TRBD2	TRBJ2-1	CASSPTSGSYNEQFF	TGCGCCAGCAGTCCGACTAGCGGGTCCTACAATGAGCAGTTCTTC
TRBV5-1	-	-	TRBJ1-1	CASSLRGLNTEAFF	TGCGCCAGCAGCCTGCGGGGTTTGAACACTGAAGCTTTCTTT
TRBV5-6	-	-	TRBJ1-1	CASSFPRVNTEAFF	TGTGCCAGCAGCTTTCCCAGGGTGAACACTGAAGCTTTCTTT
TRBV2	few	-	TRBJ2-7	CASMREVEQYF	TGTGCCAGCATGAGGGAGGTGGAGCAGTACTTC
TRBV27	few	-	TRBJ1-2	CASSLDGSNYGYTF	TGTGCCAGCAGTTTAGACGGGTCTAACTATGGCTACACTTTC
TRBV15	few	-	TRBJ1-2	CATSRDGTGGAYTF	TGTGCCACCAGCAGAGATGGAACCGGGGGAGCCTACACCTTC
TRBV9	-	TRBD1	TRBJ2-7	CASSATGDEQYF	TGTGCCAGCAGCGCGACAGGGGACGAGCAGTACTTC
TRBV19	few	TRBD1	TRBJ1-4	CAASVTTGRYEKLFF	TGTGCCGCGAGTGTAACGACAGGGAGGTATGAAAAACTGTTTTTT